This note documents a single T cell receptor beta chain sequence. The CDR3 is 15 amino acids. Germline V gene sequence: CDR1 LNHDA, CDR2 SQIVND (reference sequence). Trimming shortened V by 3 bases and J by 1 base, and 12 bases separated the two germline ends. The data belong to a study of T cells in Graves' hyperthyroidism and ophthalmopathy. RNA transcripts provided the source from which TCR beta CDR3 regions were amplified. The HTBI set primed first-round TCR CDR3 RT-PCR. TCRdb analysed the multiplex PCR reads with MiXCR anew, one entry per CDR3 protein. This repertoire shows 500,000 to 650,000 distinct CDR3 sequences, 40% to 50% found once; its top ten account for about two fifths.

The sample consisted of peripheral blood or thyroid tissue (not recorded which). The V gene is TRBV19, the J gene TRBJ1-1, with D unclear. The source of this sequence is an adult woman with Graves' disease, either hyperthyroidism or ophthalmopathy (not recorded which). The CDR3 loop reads CASSIMHSTNTEAFF. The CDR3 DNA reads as TGTGCCAGTAGTATCATGCACAGCACGAACACTGAAGCTTTCTTT. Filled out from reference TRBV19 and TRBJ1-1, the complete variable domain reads DGGITQSPKYLFRKEGQNVTLSCEQNLNHDAMYWYRQDPGQGLRLIYYSQIVNDFQKGDIAEGYSVSREKKESFPLTVTSAQKNPTAFYLCASSIMHSTNTEAFFGQGTRLTVV.